The clone carrying this T cell receptor (beta chain) was counted at least ten times. The data derive from a study of human T cells and chemical hapten exposure. Study as a whole: Sensitization involved placing 2% DPC onto a 2 cm by 2 cm region of upper inner arm skin.

Trimming left V 4 bases short and J 8 bases short, with 5 bases between. CDR3 length: 9 residues. CDR1 and CDR2 (germline): SQVTM, ANQGSEA. Time point denoted: patch test 1, 2 weeks after DPC sensitization. Treatment: therapeutic diphenylcyclopropenone sensitization with weekly scalp DPC. Each patch-test visit's blood sample preceded patch application. Participating donors were patients with alopecia, aged 18 to 70 years, considered appropriate candidates for DPC. One entry per CDR3 protein results from TCRdb running MiXCR on the RACE reads. The sample includes 150,000 to 200,000 distinct CDR3 sequences, about 15% of them seen just once.

Here the sequenced sample was whole blood, taken in connection with sensitization to the hapten diphenylcyclopropenone (DPC). The chain couples TRBV29-1 to TRBJ1-2; D is uncertain. The clonotype originates from a woman aged 25 to 39 with alopecia areata. Some clones in this sample may be carry-over from other donors' samples. CDR3 amino acids: CSVVPGYTF. The DNA of the CDR3 is TGCAGCGTTGTTCCCGGCTACACCTTC.